What follows is one T cell receptor beta chain and its context. Recovered status applied to Cohort 3 donors who had two consecutive negative PCRs. It also applied to those with clearance or with symptom resolution. This specimen belongs to a study of blood T cell repertoires in COVID-19. The V gene's germline CDR1 is MGHRA and CDR2 YSYEKL. This CDR3 has 15 amino acids. The V end lost 1 base, the J end lost 4 bases, and 10 bases lay between the germline ends. In the study's own analysis: Nucleated cell number was recorded as an estimate derived from reference gene primer amplification. TCRdb keeps only in-frame clones here, not all; method: immunoSEQ multiplex PCR. The D gene and trimming were derived from the DNA, and the V and J assignments and clone size from that table. The sample holds some 490,000 clones, about nine tenths seen once.

The chain links TRBV4-1 to TRBJ2-2; tentatively, D is TRBD2 (6 bases). Sequenced material: PBMCs or T cells enriched from blood (not recorded which). The receptor comes from a woman aged 55 to 70 who had recovered from COVID-19. The CDR3 region has the DNA TGCGCCAGCAGCCAAGGGAGGGCGGCCACCGGGGAGCTGTTTTTT. It specifies CASSQGRAATGELFF.